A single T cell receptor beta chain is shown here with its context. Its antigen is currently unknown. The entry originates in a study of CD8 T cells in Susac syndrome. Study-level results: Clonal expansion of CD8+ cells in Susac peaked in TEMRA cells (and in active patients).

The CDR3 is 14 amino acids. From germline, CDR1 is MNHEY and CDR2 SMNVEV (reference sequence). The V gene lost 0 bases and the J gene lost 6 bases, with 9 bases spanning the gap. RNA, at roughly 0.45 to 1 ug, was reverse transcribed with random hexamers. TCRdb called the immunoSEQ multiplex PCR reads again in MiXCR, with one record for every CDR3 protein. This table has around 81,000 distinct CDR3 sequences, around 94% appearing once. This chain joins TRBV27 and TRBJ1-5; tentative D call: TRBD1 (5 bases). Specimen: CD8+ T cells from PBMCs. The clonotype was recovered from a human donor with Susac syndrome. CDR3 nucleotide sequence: TGTGCCAGCAGTTTATCGGCGAGGGGTCAGCCCCAGCATTTT. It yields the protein CASSLSARGQPQHF.